This TCR beta chain was identified in a study of T cell repertoires in cytomegalovirus infection. General study findings and limits: Cumulative frequency (of public TCR beta family members) identified carriers of CMV plus the relevant HLA. There were HLA-C-restricted CMV-specific TCR beta clonotypes dominating the ex vivo response.

A remark on this clonotype: Its antigen remains unknown.

CDR3 size: 16 residues. Per germline, CDR1 SEHNR and CDR2 FQNEAQ (reference sequence). After removal of 5 bases from V and 5 bases from J, the junction contained 7 bases not matched to a gene. TCRdb fed the reads into MiXCR, producing one record per CDR3 protein. The sample has approximately 89,000 distinct CDR3 sequences; about 29% are singletons. The chain employs TRBV7-9 and TRBJ2-5; 14 bases map to TRBD2. The sequencing here drew on CD8+ T cells from cultured PBMCs, taken from culture after CMV antigen stimulation. The sequence was obtained from a human donor in good health (CMV status not recorded). Some clones in this sample may be carry-over from other donors' samples. The CDR3 spells CASSRTSGGSRETQYF. In DNA form, the CDR3 reads TGTGCCAGCAGCAGGACTAGCGGGGGGTCCCGGGAGACCCAGTACTTC.